The rows below give T cell receptor beta chains drawn from one sample of a study of radiation and T cells in renal cell carcinoma. TCRdb keeps only in-frame clones here, not all; method: immunoSEQ multiplex PCR. The sample has 150,000 to 160,000 clones; roughly 87% are singletons. The specimen comprised blood, sampled from a patient whose treatment included radiotherapy and nephrectomy. The receptors were sampled from a woman aged 45 to 65 with renal cell carcinoma. Each CDR3 is given without its conserved first and last residue. Fields, in order: V gene, J gene, CDR3 protein.

V: TRBV6-1; J: TRBJ2-5; CDR3: ASVGGVPQETQY
V: TRBV14; J: TRBJ1-1; CDR3: ASTRGNTEAF
V: TRBV4-1; J: TRBJ2-5; CDR3: ASSRGQRLREGQY
V: TRBV2; J: TRBJ1-1; CDR3: ASNGQGLNTEAF
V: TRBV29-1; J: TRBJ2-1; CDR3: SVLGQGLYNEQF
V: TRBV5-6; J: TRBJ1-2; CDR3: ASSRTGAIYGYT
V: TRBV5-6; J: TRBJ1-2; CDR3: ASSLGGTGYYGYT
V: TRBV7-9; J: TRBJ1-2; CDR3: ASSLRRNGYT
V: TRBV30; J: TRBJ2-7; CDR3: AWSVQAVEQY
V: TRBV2; J: TRBJ1-2; CDR3: ASSLYRTGGDGYT
V: TRBV19; J: TRBJ1-6; CDR3: ASSGAQNSPLH
V: TRBV18; J: TRBJ1-1; CDR3: ASSLRTANTEAF
V: TRBV6-1; J: TRBJ2-1; CDR3: ASSEGANEQF
V: TRBV5-4; J: TRBJ2-1; CDR3: ASSLGRGGHNEQF
V: TRBV5-4; J: TRBJ2-1; CDR3: ASTSRGLEYNEQF
V: TRBV5-1; J: TRBJ2-1; CDR3: ASSNGPTNEQF
V: TRBV28; J: TRBJ2-3; CDR3: ATAGGVAGRDTQY
V: TRBV7-3; J: TRBJ2-1; CDR3: ASSPPDRGGEQF
V: TRBV5-1; J: TRBJ1-1; CDR3: ASSLGISSPEAF
V: TRBV5-1; J: TRBJ1-4; CDR3: ASSLNSNEKLF
V: TRBV11-3; J: TRBJ2-1; CDR3: ASSLLEGEQF
V: TRBV11-2; J: TRBJ1-3; CDR3: ASSPGPSAGNTIY
V: TRBV7-8; J: TRBJ2-1; CDR3: ASGLVAYNEQF
V: TRBV2; J: TRBJ1-4; CDR3: ASNRGNEKLF
V: TRBV19; J: TRBJ1-5; CDR3: ASSDGQGNNQPQH
V: TRBV27; J: TRBJ1-1; CDR3: ASSLRRTLHTEAF
V: TRBV6-5; J: TRBJ1-4; CDR3: ASSYSGGEKLF
V: TRBV2; J: TRBJ1-5; CDR3: ASSYTQGGNQPQH
V: TRBV5-1; J: TRBJ2-2; CDR3: ASSLGGRGAGELF
V: TRBV6-5; J: TRBJ1-1; CDR3: ATRPGGALTEAF
V: TRBV7-9; J: TRBJ2-1; CDR3: ASSWTSGAFGDEQF
V: TRBV5-4; J: TRBJ2-5; CDR3: ASSLTETQY
V: TRBV19; J: TRBJ2-1; CDR3: ASSEPGQGARNEQF
V: TRBV4-2; J: TRBJ2-7; CDR3: ASSQDSGGEQY
V: TRBV7-7; J: TRBJ2-3; CDR3: ASNPATGTGVIDTQY
V: TRBV7-3; J: TRBJ1-1; CDR3: ASSLGSGGTEAF
V: TRBV6-5; J: TRBJ1-3; CDR3: ASSPSSPLSYTIY
V: TRBV25-1; J: TRBJ1-2; CDR3: ASSGQGRSYGYT
V: TRBV5-6; J: TRBJ2-7; CDR3: ASSFAPFSSYEQY
V: TRBV5-8; J: TRBJ2-7; CDR3: ASSMTSDYEQY
V: TRBV7-9; J: TRBJ2-3; CDR3: ASSYYRTDTDTQY
V: TRBV30; J: TRBJ1-6; CDR3: AWSKGLGTSPLH
V: TRBV7-8; J: TRBJ2-1; CDR3: ASSPRIGYNEQF
V: TRBV5-4; J: TRBJ2-7; CDR3: ASSASGTGSYEQY
V: TRBV6-6; J: TRBJ2-2; CDR3: ASEPTGVASTGELF
V: TRBV18; J: TRBJ1-5; CDR3: ASSPGQVGGYSNQPQH
V: TRBV5-1; J: TRBJ1-1; CDR3: ASSLTGDTEAF
V: TRBV19; J: TRBJ1-5; CDR3: ASSKDRGHQPQH
V: TRBV18; J: TRBJ1-5; CDR3: ASSPGGNQPQH
V: TRBV7-2; J: TRBJ2-3; CDR3: ASSPGLASTDTQY